The sequence of this T cell receptor (beta chain) was determined in a study of shared clonotypes between healthy human individuals. Across the whole study: Each donor's CD8 memory used one plate, CD8 naive two, each CD4 subset three.

Germline loops: CDR1 ENHRY, CDR2 SYGVKD. This CDR3 has 14 residues. The junction had 5 bases not matched to a gene; V was cut back by 4 bases and J by 3 bases. The assay used deep level. Produced via immunoSEQ multiplex PCR; TCRdb's table is partial and in-frame only. The table has about 510,000 clones, approximately 95% seen once. The V and J genes are TRBV10-3 and TRBJ1-1; 7 bases are a match to TRBD1. The sample consisted of naive CD4+ T cells sorted from blood. Subset of the sample: CD45RA+ positively selected. This receptor was taken from a woman aged 25 to 39 in good health. The DNA of the CDR3 is TGTGCCATCAGTGTGGAACAGGGGCACACTGAAGCTTTCTTT. It encodes CAISVEQGHTEAFF.